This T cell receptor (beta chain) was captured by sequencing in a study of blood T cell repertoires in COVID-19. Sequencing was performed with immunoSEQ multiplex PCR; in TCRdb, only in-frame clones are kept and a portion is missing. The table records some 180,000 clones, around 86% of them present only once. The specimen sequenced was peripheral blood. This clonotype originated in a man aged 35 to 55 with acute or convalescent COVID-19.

The CDR3 DNA sequence: TGCGCCAGCAGAAAGGACAGGGTTAACACTGAAGCTTTCTTT. This translates into CASRKDRVNTEAFF. The chain recombines TRBV5-1 with TRBJ1-1; 8 nucleotides agree with TRBD1. Germline CDR1 and CDR2: SGHRS and YFSETQ. The CDR3 runs 14 residues. V was pared by 5 bases and J by 2 bases, with 5 bases of the junction left unmatched. Drawing the rest from reference TRBV5-1 and TRBJ1-1, the complete variable domain is KAGVTQTPRYLIKTRGQQVTLSCSPISGHRSVSWYQQTPGQGLQFLFEYFSETQRNKGNFPGRFSGRQFSNSRSEMNVSTLELGDSALYLCASRKDRVNTEAFFGQGTRLTVV.